This T cell receptor (beta chain) appears in the sequencing data of a study of blood T cells in healthy people across ages. General observations from the study: Roughly linear declines in TCR beta diversity per million T cells occurred with age.

This clonotype has a handful of counts. What it recognizes is unknown. The use of a sample-barcoded 5' primer and a J-beta primer mix characterized a second PCR of about 6 to 11 cycles. TCRdb processed the 5' RACE reads anew with MiXCR; each CDR3 protein has one entry. This table holds approximately 880,000 distinct CDR3 sequences, roughly 43% found once. Germline CDR1 LNHNV, CDR2 YYDKDF (reference sequence). The V gene lost 7 bases and the J gene lost 4 bases, with 19 bases spanning the gap. This CDR3 region has 15 residues. The rearrangement links TRBV15 to TRBJ2-5; a possible D gene is TRBD1 (6 bases). The specimen sequenced was blood. The receptor was isolated from a man aged 30 to 45 in good health. The CDR3 region is CATNSAQDRLETQYF. CDR3 nucleotides: TGTGCCACCAACTCAGCACAGGACAGATTAGAGACCCAGTACTTC.